Each of the 29 T cell receptor beta chains below was sequenced from the same sample in a study of T cell responses to AZD1222 COVID-19 vaccine. Clones were sequenced by immunoSEQ multiplex PCR, and TCRdb holds only the in-frame ones, with some missing. The sample lists 150,000 to 200,000 clones, over 85% occurring once. Source: peripheral blood, taken 28 days after the second dose of the MenACWY control vaccine. The receptors originated from an adult who received the MenACWY meningococcal vaccine as a control.

The V gene is TRBV7-9, the J gene TRBJ2-3; D is tentatively TRBD1 or TRBD2 (6 bases each). This CDR3 comprises 14 residues. V lost 5 bases and J lost 2, with 11 bases in between. Germline lookup yields CDR1 SEHNR and CDR2 FQNEAQ (reference sequence). The CDR3 here is CASSSWGATDTQYF. The DNA of the CDR3 is TGTGCCAGCAGCAGCTGGGGGGCCACAGATACGCAGTATTTT. Complete variable domain (other parts from reference TRBV7-9 and TRBJ2-3): DTGVSQNPRHKITKRGQNVTFRCDPISEHNRLYWYRQTLGQGPEFLTYFQNEAQLEKSRLLSDRFSAERPKGSFSTLEIQRTEQGDSAMYLCASSSWGATDTQYFGPGTRLTVL.

The chain links TRBV19 to TRBJ2-3; possibly TRBD1 for D (5 bases). CDR1 and CDR2 from the germline V gene are LNHDA and SQIVND (reference sequence). V was shortened by 3 bases and J by 4 bases, with 8 bases between the two germline ends. This CDR3 spans 13 amino acids. In DNA form, the CDR3 reads TGTGCCAGTAGTATCTCCAGGGCAGATACGCAGTATTTT. Amino acids: CASSISRADTQYF.

The chain employs TRBV7-2 and TRBJ1-1; tentative D call: TRBD1 (5 bases). CDR3 length equals 15 residues. V was clipped by 1 base and J by 4 bases, with 13 bases between them. The germline gives CDR1 SGHTA, CDR2 FQGNSA. CDR3 protein: CASSLEAGRITEAFF. Written as DNA, the CDR3 is TGTGCCAGCAGCTTAGAGGCAGGGAGGATCACTGAAGCTTTCTTT.

The chain joins TRBV5-1 to TRBJ1-1; weak D call: TRBD1 (5 bases). The CDR3 consists of 16 residues. The V gene's germline CDR1 is SGHRS and CDR2 YFSETQ. The germline V and J ends were trimmed by 3 bases and 1 base, with 16 bases remaining between them. The CDR3 region has the DNA TGCGCCAGCAGCTGGGCCCCGGGACGGCAGAACACTGAAGCTTTCTTT. Translated, it gives CASSWAPGRQNTEAFF.

This rearrangement joins TRBV28 to TRBJ2-7; D may correspond to TRBD1 or TRBD2 (6 bases each). This CDR3 region has 14 residues. The germline CDR1 and CDR2 sequences are MDHEN and SYDVKM. The ends were cut back, 5 bases at V and 5 bases at J, with 16 bases in the middle. The CDR3 loop reads CASSLLTGRNEQYF. The CDR3 nucleotides read TGTGCCAGCAGTCTCCTTACAGGGAGGAACGAGCAGTACTTC.

The rearrangement joins TRBV6-2 or TRBV6-3 to TRBJ1-3, with no clear D. Trimming took 6 bases from V and 1 from J, leaving 10 bases between them. CDR1 is MNHEY, CDR2 SVGEGT, per germline. The CDR3 length is 14 residues. CDR3: CASSARGSGNTIYF. The CDR3 bases are TGTGCCAGCAGCGCCCGCGGGTCTGGAAACACCATATATTTT.

CDR3 coding DNA: TGTGCCACCAGTGATTCACCTACTAACTATGGCTACACCTTC. Its translation is CATSDSPTNYGYTF. The chain joins TRBV24-1 to TRBJ1-2; D call uncertain. This CDR3 has 14 residues. Trimming took 2 bases from V and 0 from J, leaving 6 bases between them. Per the germline V gene, CDR1 is KGHDR and CDR2 is SFDVKD.

The chain recombines TRBV19 with TRBJ1-5; 9 bases line up with TRBD1. The CDR3 is made up of 14 amino acids. Looked up from germline, CDR1 is LNHDA and CDR2 is SQIVND (reference sequence). Losses at the gene ends were 10 bases for V and 4 bases for J; bases not matched to a gene: 8. CDR3 sequence: CATRDRARNQPQHF. DNA for the CDR3: TGTGCCACCCGGGACAGGGCCAGAAATCAGCCCCAGCATTTT.

V and J are TRBV6-2 or TRBV6-3 and TRBJ2-1, with D hard to call. Germline V gene data show CDR1 as MNHEY and CDR2 as SVGEGT. V was pared by 3 bases and J by 9 bases, with 15 bases between. This CDR3 has 14 residues. The DNA of the CDR3 is TGTGCCAGCAGTTATAACTACAGAGGCGGTGAGCAGTTCTTC. It codes for CASSYNYRGGEQFF.

The chain joins TRBV19 to TRBJ1-6, with D possibly matching TRBD1 (5 bases). Trimming shortened V by 9 bases and J by 7 bases, and 34 bases separated the two germline ends. The CDR3 runs to 20 residues. Germline V gives CDR1 LNHDA, CDR2 SQIVND (reference sequence). The CDR3 DNA is TGTGCCAGCGTAATTTGGGGGGGGGAAGGGTTGCGGTTTTGGAATTCACCCCTCCACTTT. Protein sequence: CASVIWGGEGLRFWNSPLHF. The full variable domain, its missing parts supplied by reference TRBV19 and TRBJ1-6, is DGGITQSPKYLFRKEGQNVTLSCEQNLNHDAMYWYRQDPGQGLRLIYYSQIVNDFQKGDIAEGYSVSREKKESFPLTVTSAQKNPTAFYLCASVIWGGEGLRFWNSPLHFGNGTRLTVT.

This chain connects TRBV28 to TRBJ1-3; D unclear. In germline, CDR1 is MDHEN, CDR2 SYDVKM. This CDR3 is built from 14 residues. The V end lost 3 bases, the J end lost 0 bases, and 6 bases lay between the germline ends. Here the CDR3 DNA reads TGTGCCAGCAGTTTCTTGGGCTCTGGAAACACCATATATTTT. Protein product: CASSFLGSGNTIYF.

The chain joins TRBV2 to TRBJ1-5; D gene unclear. V lost 2 bases, J lost 3 bases, and 8 bases lay in between. The CDR3 is 14 amino acids. CDR1 and CDR2 (germline): SNHLY, FYNNEI. The CDR3 bases are TGTGCCAGCAGTGAAAGGCAGCTCAATCAGCCCCAGCATTTT. As protein: CASSERQLNQPQHF.

CDR3 residues: CASSVGTGGNSPLHF. The CDR3 DNA follows: TGTGCCAGCAGTGTAGGGACAGGGGGAAATTCACCCCTCCACTTT. The chain employs TRBV27 and TRBJ1-6, with 11 nucleotides matching TRBD1. Trimming cost V 5 bases and J 7 bases; bases outside gene matches: 4. The germline gives CDR1 MNHEY, CDR2 SMNVEV (reference sequence). The CDR3 is made up of 15 amino acids.

This chain uses TRBV20-1 with TRBJ2-1; 7 positions agree with TRBD1. The CDR3 is 14 amino acids. Germline loops: CDR1 DFQATT, CDR2 SNEGSKA (reference sequence). Trimming at V came to 6 bases and at J to 2 bases, leaving 7 bases not matched to a gene. In nucleotides, the CDR3 is TGCAGTGCCAGTGACAGGGCCGCCTACAATGAGCAGTTCTTC. Protein product: CSASDRAAYNEQFF.

The chain couples TRBV5-8 to TRBJ1-1, with D unresolved. V was cut by 2 bases and J by 0 bases, with 11 bases left in between. Per germline, CDR1 SGHTS and CDR2 YDEGEE. The length of the CDR3 is 15 residues. The CDR3 coding sequence is TGTGCCAGCAGCTTCAACGGAGCAATGAACACTGAAGCTTTCTTT. It specifies CASSFNGAMNTEAFF.

This chain uses TRBV2 with TRBJ1-1, with D uncertain. Germline V gene data show CDR1 as SNHLY and CDR2 as FYNNEI. Trimming pared 11 bases from V and 0 bases from J, leaving 10 bases between. The CDR3 is 12 amino acids. Here the CDR3 reads CAAGQLNTEAFF. CDR3 nucleotide sequence: TGTGCCGCAGGCCAATTGAACACTGAAGCTTTCTTT. The variable domain in full, completed from reference TRBV2 and TRBJ1-1, reads EPEVTQTPSHQVTQMGQEVILRCVPISNHLYFYWYRQILGQKVEFLVSFYNNEISEKSEIFDDQFSVERPDGSNFTLKIRSTKLEDSAMYFCAAGQLNTEAFFGQGTRLTVV.

This rearrangement joins TRBV9 to TRBJ1-1; TRBD1 matches at 11 bases. The CDR3 spans 15 residues. Germline assignment: CDR1 SGDLS and CDR2 YYNGEE. V lost 0 bases, J lost 6 bases, and 4 bases stayed unmatched. CDR3 loop: CASSVVGQGDSEAFF. CDR3 DNA sequence: TGTGCCAGCAGCGTAGTGGGACAGGGGGATTCTGAAGCTTTCTTT. Combining the CDR3 with reference TRBV9 and TRBJ1-1 gives the whole variable domain DSGVTQTPKHLITATGQRVTLRCSPRSGDLSVYWYQQSLDQGLQFLIQYYNGEERAKGNILERFSAQQFPDLHSELNLSSLELGDSALYFCASSVVGQGDSEAFFGQGTRLTVV.

This clone was recorded only once. The chain couples TRBV9 to TRBJ1-1; no reliable D call. Trimming took 3 bases from V and 0 from J, leaving 6 bases between them. The CDR3 spans 13 residues. Per germline, CDR1 SGDLS and CDR2 YYNGEE. CDR3 in DNA: TGTGCCAGCAGCGGGGCAATGAACACTGAAGCTTTCTTT. This encodes CASSGAMNTEAFF.

This clone appeared a single time. The J gene is TRBJ1-2, the V gene TRBV2; D ambiguous. The germline V gene encodes CDR1 SNHLY and CDR2 FYNNEI. Trimming took 6 bases from V and 5 from J, leaving 10 bases between them. This CDR3 comprises 12 residues. The CDR3 sequence: CASRQDLYGYTF. DNA of the CDR3: TGTGCCAGCAGACAAGACCTATATGGCTACACCTTC.

V usage is TRBV3-1 (or the pseudogene TRBV3-2) and J usage is TRBJ2-5, with 7 positions matching TRBD2. Germline CDR1 reads LGHDT; CDR2 reads YNNKEL (reference sequence). This CDR3 contains 16 residues. With 4 bases clipped from V and 5 bases from J, the junction kept 13 bases outside the gene matches. This chain's CDR3 is CASSPGTTPLGETQYF. The CDR3 coding sequence is TGTGCCAGCAGCCCAGGGACTACCCCCTTAGGGGAGACCCAGTACTTC.

The V call is TRBV20-1, the J call TRBJ1-2; 7 bases are shared with TRBD1. The ends lost 3 bases at V and 6 bases at J; junction bases unmatched: 10. The CDR3 has 14 residues. CDR1 and CDR2 (germline): DFQATT, SNEGSKA (reference sequence). The CDR3 loop is CSASRQGGVDGYTF. CDR3 nucleotides: TGCAGTGCTAGTCGACAGGGAGGAGTTGATGGCTACACCTTC.

The V call is TRBV5-1, the J call TRBJ1-1; TRBD1 agrees at 7 bases. The CDR3 is 12 residues long. V gave up 6 bases and J gave up 7 bases; unmatched junction bases: 6. Germline assignment: CDR1 SGHRS and CDR2 YFSETQ. The CDR3 sequence is CASNTGDSEAFF. The CDR3 bases are TGCGCCAGCAACACCGGGGACAGTGAAGCTTTCTTT.

V and J are TRBV11-2 and TRBJ1-5; D not resolved. This CDR3 has 14 amino acids. Deletions cut 5 bases from V and 4 bases from J, with 12 bases between. Germline values: CDR1 SGHAT, CDR2 FQNNGV. The CDR3 DNA sequence: TGTGCCAGCAGCGTGGGAGGTTTTAATCAGCCCCAGCATTTT. This sequence encodes CASSVGGFNQPQHF.

A single count supports this clone. This chain connects TRBV5-1 to TRBJ1-6, with D perhaps matching TRBD1 (6 bases). CDR1 and CDR2 from the germline V gene are SGHRS and YFSETQ. Trimming took off 2 bases at V and 7 bases at J, with 13 bases between the two ends. The CDR3 contains 15 residues. CDR3 loop: CASSFTGQRNSPLHF. As DNA, the CDR3 is TGCGCCAGCAGCTTTACAGGGCAGCGGAATTCACCCCTCCACTTT.

The chain employs TRBV6-5 and TRBJ1-4; 8 bases agree with TRBD1. The CDR3 is 13 residues long. Trimming cost V 4 bases and J 5 bases; bases outside gene matches: 0. Germline V lookup: CDR1 MNHEY, CDR2 SVGAGI. The CDR3 region is CASSWTGNEKLFF. The CDR3 coding sequence is TGTGCCAGCAGTTGGACAGGGAATGAAAAACTGTTTTTT.

This chain links TRBV24-1 with TRBJ2-1; 7 bases map to TRBD1. The CDR3 has 15 residues. The J segment lost 6 bases and the V segment lost 4 bases, leaving 8 bases of the junction unmatched. Looked up from germline, CDR1 is KGHDR and CDR2 is SFDVKD. CDR3 sequence reads: CATSDPSTGSNEQFF. The CDR3 DNA reads as TGTGCCACCAGTGACCCATCGACAGGGTCCAATGAGCAGTTCTTC.

The chain couples TRBV5-1 to TRBJ2-2, with D unresolved. CDR1 is SGHRS and CDR2 is YFSETQ in the germline V gene. This CDR3 has 13 residues. V lost 5 bases and J lost 6, with 11 bases in between. This CDR3 reads CASSPQASGELFF. As DNA, the CDR3 is TGCGCCAGCAGTCCCCAGGCCTCCGGGGAGCTGTTTTTT. The whole variable domain, filled in from reference TRBV5-1 and TRBJ2-2, reads KAGVTQTPRYLIKTRGQQVTLSCSPISGHRSVSWYQQTPGQGLQFLFEYFSETQRNKGNFPGRFSGRQFSNSRSEMNVSTLELGDSALYLCASSPQASGELFFGEGSRLTVL.

The V call is TRBV27, the J call TRBJ1-5, with TRBD1 identical over 8 bases. The CDR3 extends over 14 amino acids. V trimming: 6 bases; J trimming: 5 bases; junction bases outside the gene matches: 6. Germline CDR1 is MNHEY and CDR2 is SMNVEV (reference sequence). CDR3 sequence: CASSPDRVHQPQHF. The CDR3 nucleotides are TGTGCCAGCAGCCCGGACAGGGTGCATCAGCCCCAGCATTTT.

The chain is built from TRBV12-3 or TRBV12-4 and TRBJ1-1; no definite D call. The V end was cut by 7 bases, the J end by 11 bases, with 17 bases between. The CDR3 loop spans 12 amino acids. DNA of the CDR3: TGTGCCAGCACCGGCTTACCCGGTGGGGCTTTCTTT. The encoded protein is CASTGLPGGAFF.